The text below deals with one T cell receptor beta chain. These data are taken from a study of T cell clones after liver transplantation. Study overall: Timepoints were pre-transplant, pre-withdrawal, and after withdrawal was completed or failed.

Clones were read by immunoSEQ multiplex PCR, and TCRdb kept only the in-frame ones, dropping some. The table shows fewer than 65,000 clones, with approximately 87% occurring only once. Trimming took 3 bases from V and 6 from J, leaving 12 bases between them. The germline gives CDR1 KGHSH, CDR2 LQKENI. The CDR3 extends over 13 amino acids. The receptor's source is a human patient who received a liver transplant. Some of these T cells may belong to the graft donor. Material: CD8+ T cells from blood, obtained 12 months after liver transplant. The genes are TRBV18 and TRBJ2-7; D perhaps matches TRBD1 (5 bases). CDR3 DNA: TGTGCCAGCTCACCGCAGGCAGGGCTCGAGCAGTACTTC. Translating it yields CASSPQAGLEQYF.